This entry is about one TCR beta chain. This clonotype was observed at least ten times. Which antigen it targets is not known. No much larger clone exists at a distance of one base, and base qualities are not known. The data are from a study of T cells in Graves' hyperthyroidism and ophthalmopathy (dated by TCRdb to between 2018 and 2020). Concerning the study at large: Peripheral blood samples were taken at the time of initial diagnosis, prior to any treatment. TCR Vbeta CDR3 sequencing of 135 peripheral blood samples (over 40 ophthalmopathy, around 80 hyperthyroidism and approximately 17 progressor patients) is reported in the paper. Once sampling was done, hyperthyroidism patients were given methimazole at a starting dose of 30 mg daily, whereas ophthalmopathy patients were given high-dose intravenous methylprednisolone. Prospective prediction of ophthalmopathy was tested in an independent validation cohort of fewer than 20 hyperthyroidism patients and around 16 patients who later progressed to ophthalmopathy. The 100 discovery patients were divided at random into training and test sets in a 7:3 ratio. To identify TCR V-J signatures that set the groups apart, the researchers used a discovery cohort of 100 patients, made up of 40 to 45 with Graves' ophthalmopathy and 57 with stable Graves' hyperthyroidism. In addition, the study compared T-cell repertoires in thyroid tissue and in blood from about 6 Graves' hyperthyroidism patients. Results and caveats for the whole study, not just this receptor: A model built on a 13 V-J signature distinguished ophthalmopathy from stable hyperthyroidism, reaching 85% to 90% sensitivity and 81.08% specificity in cross-validation and 80%/75% in testing. In validation, the model predicted progression to ophthalmopathy with around 71% sensitivity and less than 80% specificity, a median of approximately 6.5 months before onset. Sample size was not statistically predetermined, and investigators were not blinded to group allocation. Most expanded thyroid clonotypes (frequency above 0.001) were also detected in blood, a finding suggesting that blood repertoires may reflect thyroid immune responses.

Graves' hyperthyroidism was defined as stable when no progression to ophthalmopathy occurred over 18 months of follow-up. The hyperthyroidism patients were between 18 and 65 years old and newly diagnosed, with a disease duration of less than 2 months. Any patient with an uncontrolled infection, another autoimmune disease, pregnancy or lactation was excluded. Diagnoses were based on clinical symptoms, serum thyroxine and TRAb, thyroid ultrasound and orbital computed tomography. Ficoll-Paque density gradient centrifugation was used to isolate PBMCs from 10 ml of fresh peripheral blood. Total RNA was extracted with Trizol reagent, and quality was checked on an Agilent 2100 Bioanalyzer. The TCR beta CDR3 regions were amplified from the RNA transcripts. The first round of RT-PCR for the TCR CDR3 was performed with the HTBI primer set and the Qiagen OneStep RT-PCR kit. The libraries were constructed in a second round of multiplex PCR and then size-selected and purified. Sequencing of the libraries was done on an Illumina HiSeq2000 using paired-end 100 bp reads. In the paper's pipeline: SOAPnuke was used to process the raw data, removing reads that contained adapters or uncalled bases, had a mean Phred below 15, or lacked an exact match to the constant primer or identifier. COPE v1.2.5 was used to merge high-quality paired reads, and clonotypes were defined as unique nucleotide sequences. MiTCR v1.1 was used to align the clonotypes against IMGT TRBV, TRBD and TRBJ reference segments. Only V-J combinations with frequency above 0.0001, covering approximately 99% of repertoires, were analysed. The TCS score was defined as the ratio of F50 (clonal expansion) to E x V (chaos), calculated using BLOSUM62-based TCRdist between CDR3 peptides within each V-J. Welch's t-statistics and random forest reduced roughly 500 V-J features to under 15, which were used in a naive Bayes classifier (R e1071). In-frame beta chains were kept once TCRdb had trimmed the public reads at Q25 with fastp and called clones with MiXCR. Every distinct CDR3 protein forms one entry, paired with its most common genes and DNA. The V and J calls follow TCRdb's processing rather than the paper's. The sample table holds 300,000 or so distinct CDR3 sequences, of which about 18% were seen once. Around 54% of the sample is taken by the ten largest.

Spanning cysteine to phenylalanine, the CDR3 consists of 13 amino acids. The entry retains the CDR3 DNA only, 39 bases that are in frame from base 1. The germline V gene (reference sequence) sets CDR1 to DFQATT and CDR2 to SNEGSKA. Deletion took 6 bases off V and 5 bases off J, with a span of 16 bases between the germline ends. The receptor's source is a woman in her fifties or sixties with Graves' hyperthyroidism. The sequenced sample consisted of blood. The chain is made from TRBV20-1 and TRBJ2-5, with TRBD1 as a weak D call on 6 bases. The bases are TGCAGTGCCGAATATACAGGGAGCGAGACCCAGTACTTC. It is translated as CSAEYTGSETQYF.